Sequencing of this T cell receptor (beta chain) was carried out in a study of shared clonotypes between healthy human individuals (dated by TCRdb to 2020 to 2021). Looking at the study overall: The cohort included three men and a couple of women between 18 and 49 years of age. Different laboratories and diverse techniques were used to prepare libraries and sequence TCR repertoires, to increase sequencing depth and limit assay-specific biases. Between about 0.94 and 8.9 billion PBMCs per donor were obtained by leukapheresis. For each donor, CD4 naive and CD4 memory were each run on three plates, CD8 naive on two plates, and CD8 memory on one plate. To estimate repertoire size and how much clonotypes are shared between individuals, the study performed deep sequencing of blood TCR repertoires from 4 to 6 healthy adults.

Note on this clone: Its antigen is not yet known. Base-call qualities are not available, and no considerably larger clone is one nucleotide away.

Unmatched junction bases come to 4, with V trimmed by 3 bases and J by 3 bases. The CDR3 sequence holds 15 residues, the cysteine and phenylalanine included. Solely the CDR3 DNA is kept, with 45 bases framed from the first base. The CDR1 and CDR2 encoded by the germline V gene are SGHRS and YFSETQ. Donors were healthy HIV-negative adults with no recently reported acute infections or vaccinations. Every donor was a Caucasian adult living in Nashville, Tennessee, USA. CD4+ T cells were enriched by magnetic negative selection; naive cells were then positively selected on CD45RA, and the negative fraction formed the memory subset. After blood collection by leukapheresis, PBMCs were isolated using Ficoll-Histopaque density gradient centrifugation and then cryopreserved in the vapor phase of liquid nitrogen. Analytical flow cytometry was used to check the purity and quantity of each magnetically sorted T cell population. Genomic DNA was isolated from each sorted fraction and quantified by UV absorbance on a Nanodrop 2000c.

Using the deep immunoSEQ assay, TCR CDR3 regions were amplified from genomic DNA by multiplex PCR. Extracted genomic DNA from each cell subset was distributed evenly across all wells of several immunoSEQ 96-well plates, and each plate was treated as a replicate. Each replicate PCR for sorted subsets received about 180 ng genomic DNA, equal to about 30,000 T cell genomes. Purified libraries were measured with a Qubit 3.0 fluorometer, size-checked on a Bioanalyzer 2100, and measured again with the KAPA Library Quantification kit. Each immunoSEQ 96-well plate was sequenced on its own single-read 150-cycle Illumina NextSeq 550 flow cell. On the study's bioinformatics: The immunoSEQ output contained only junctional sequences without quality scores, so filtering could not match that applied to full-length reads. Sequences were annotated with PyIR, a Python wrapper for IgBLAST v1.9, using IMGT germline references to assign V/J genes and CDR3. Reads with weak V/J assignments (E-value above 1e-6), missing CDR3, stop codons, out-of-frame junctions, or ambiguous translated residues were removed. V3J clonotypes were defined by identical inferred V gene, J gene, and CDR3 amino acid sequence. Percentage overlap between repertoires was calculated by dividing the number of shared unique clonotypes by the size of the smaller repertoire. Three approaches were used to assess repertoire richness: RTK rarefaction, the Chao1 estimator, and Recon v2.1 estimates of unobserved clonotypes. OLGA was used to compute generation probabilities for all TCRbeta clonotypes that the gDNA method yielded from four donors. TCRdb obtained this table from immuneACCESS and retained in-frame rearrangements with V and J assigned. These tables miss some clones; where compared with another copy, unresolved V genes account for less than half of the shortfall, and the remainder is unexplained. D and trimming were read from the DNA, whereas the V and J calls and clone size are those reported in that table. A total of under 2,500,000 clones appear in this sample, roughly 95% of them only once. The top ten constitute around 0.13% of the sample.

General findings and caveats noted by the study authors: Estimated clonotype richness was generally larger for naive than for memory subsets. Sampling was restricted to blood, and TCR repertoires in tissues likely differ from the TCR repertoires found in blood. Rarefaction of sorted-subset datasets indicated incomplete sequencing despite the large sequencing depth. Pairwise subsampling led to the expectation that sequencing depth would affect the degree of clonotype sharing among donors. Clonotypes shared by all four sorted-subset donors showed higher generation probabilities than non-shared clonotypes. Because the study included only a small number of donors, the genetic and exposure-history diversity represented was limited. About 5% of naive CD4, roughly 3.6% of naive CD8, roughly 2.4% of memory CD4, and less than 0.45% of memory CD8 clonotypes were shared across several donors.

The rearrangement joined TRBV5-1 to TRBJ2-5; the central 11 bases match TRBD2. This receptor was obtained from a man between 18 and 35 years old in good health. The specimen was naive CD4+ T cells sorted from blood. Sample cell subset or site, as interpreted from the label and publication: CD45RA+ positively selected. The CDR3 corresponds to CASSYSGRGEETQYF. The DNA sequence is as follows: TGCGCCAGCAGCTATAGCGGGAGGGGGGAAGAGACCCAGTACTTC.